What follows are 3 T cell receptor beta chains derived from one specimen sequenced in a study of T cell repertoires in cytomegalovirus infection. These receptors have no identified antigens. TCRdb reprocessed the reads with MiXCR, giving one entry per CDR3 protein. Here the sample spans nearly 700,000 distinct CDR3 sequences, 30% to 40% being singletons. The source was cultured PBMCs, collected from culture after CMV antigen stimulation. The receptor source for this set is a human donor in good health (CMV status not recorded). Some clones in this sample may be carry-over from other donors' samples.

CDR3 sequence: CASSTTMNTEAFF. CDR3 bases: TGCGCCAGCAGCACGACCATGAACACTGAAGCTTTCTTT. The V and J genes are TRBV5-1 and TRBJ1-1; D not resolved. This CDR3 has 13 amino acids. Germline CDR1 and CDR2: SGHRS and YFSETQ. Trimming shortened V by 4 bases and J by 0 bases, and 7 bases separated the two germline ends.

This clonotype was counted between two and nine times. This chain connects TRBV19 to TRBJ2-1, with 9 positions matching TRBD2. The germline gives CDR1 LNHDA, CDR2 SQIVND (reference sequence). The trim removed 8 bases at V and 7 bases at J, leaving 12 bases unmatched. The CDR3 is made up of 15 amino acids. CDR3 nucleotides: TGTGCCAGTCGATATAGCGGGAGAAGTGGGAATGAGCAGTTCTTC. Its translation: CASRYSGRSGNEQFF.

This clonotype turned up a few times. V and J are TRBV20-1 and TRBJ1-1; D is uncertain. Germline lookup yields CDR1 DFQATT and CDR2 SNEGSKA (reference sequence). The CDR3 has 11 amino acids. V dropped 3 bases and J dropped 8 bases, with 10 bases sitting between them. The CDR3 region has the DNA TGCAGTGCTAGTGCGGACGTAGAAGCTTTCTTT. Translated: CSASADVEAFF.